This entry lists 27 T cell receptor beta chains sequenced from one sample in a study of shared clonotypes between healthy human individuals. Sequencing used immunoSEQ multiplex PCR; TCRdb keeps in-frame clones, though not all of them. The top ten hold more than 0.45% of the sample, which has approximately 1,000,000 clones, around 82% seen once. Sequenced: memory CD4+ T cells from PBMCs. Described subset: CD45RA-negative fraction. These receptors were obtained from a man aged 18 to 29 in good health. Some clones in this sample may be carry-over from other donors' samples.

The chain employs TRBV6-1 and TRBJ2-3; the D gene is possibly TRBD2 (6 bases). Trimming stripped 2 bases from V and 3 bases from J, with 18 bases between. The CDR3 is 17 amino acids. CDR1 MNHNS and CDR2 SASEGT come from the germline V gene. CDR3 coding DNA: TGTGCCAGCAGTGAATTAGCCGGGAGTGCGGGAACAGATACGCAGTATTTT. The encoded protein is CASSELAGSAGTDTQYF.

This chain connects TRBV2 to TRBJ2-5, with D possibly being TRBD1 or TRBD2 (6 bases each). CDR3 length: 13 amino acids. The ends were cut back, 6 bases at V and 2 bases at J, with 10 bases in the middle. CDR1 and CDR2 (germline): SNHLY, FYNNEI. The CDR3 sequence is CASRRDTQETQYF. The DNA for the CDR3 is TGTGCCAGCAGGCGGGACACTCAAGAGACCCAGTACTTC.

This clone appeared a few times. Other DNA sequences in the same sample also yield this CDR3. The chain has TRBV19 and TRBJ1-1, with 8 positions matching TRBD1. The CDR3 has 14 residues. J was trimmed by 4 bases and V by 4 bases; bases with no gene match: 5. Germline CDR1 LNHDA, CDR2 SQIVND (reference sequence). In DNA, the CDR3 is TGTGCCAGTAGTACCGACAGGGGTGGCACTGAAGCTTTCTTT. Amino acid sequence: CASSTDRGGTEAFF. Filled out from reference TRBV19 and TRBJ1-1, the complete variable domain reads DGGITQSPKYLFRKEGQNVTLSCEQNLNHDAMYWYRQDPGQGLRLIYYSQIVNDFQKGDIAEGYSVSREKKESFPLTVTSAQKNPTAFYLCASSTDRGGTEAFFGQGTRLTVV.

CDR3 DNA sequence: TGTGCCAGCAGCTTGTCCAGTAACACCGGGGAGCTGTTTTTT. Protein: CASSLSSNTGELFF. The chain links TRBV5-8 to TRBJ2-2, with no clear D. This CDR3 is 14 amino acids long. CDR1 SGHTS and CDR2 YDEGEE come from the germline V gene. V shed 1 base and J shed 2 bases, with 6 bases lying between them.

This chain uses TRBV5-4 with TRBJ1-4, with 9 bases fitting TRBD1. V gave up 4 bases and J gave up 5 bases; unmatched junction bases: 12. Germline CDR1 is SGHNT and CDR2 is YYREEE (reference sequence). This CDR3 is 17 amino acids long. CDR3 nucleotide sequence: TGTGCCAGCAGCCGGGGACAGGGAAGCCTGGCGAATGAAAAACTGTTTTTT. Its translation is CASSRGQGSLANEKLFF.

The rearrangement links TRBV9 to TRBJ2-7; the match to TRBD2 covers 10 bases. The CDR3 is made up of 17 amino acids. V was clipped by 4 bases and J by 2 bases; unmatched bases: 12. Germline values: CDR1 SGDLS, CDR2 YYNGEE. CDR3 sequence (DNA): TGTGCCAGCAGCCCCCGTTCCTTAGCGGGAGGAACCTACGAGCAGTACTTC. It translates to CASSPRSLAGGTYEQYF.

The chain employs TRBV15 and TRBJ1-1; 7 bases match TRBD1. The CDR3 runs 15 residues. The trim removed 0 bases at V and 1 base at J, leaving 2 bases unmatched. CDR1 is LNHNV and CDR2 is YYDKDF in the germline V gene (reference sequence). For the CDR3, the DNA is TGTGCCACCAGCAGAGATAGGGGGCCGAACACTGAAGCTTTCTTT. Encoded protein: CATSRDRGPNTEAFF.

The V and J genes are TRBV19 and TRBJ2-2; tentative D call: TRBD2 (6 bases). This CDR3 contains 16 residues. Trimming shortened V by 1 base and J by 4 bases, and 13 bases separated the two germline ends. Germline CDR1 reads LNHDA; CDR2 reads SQIVND (reference sequence). The CDR3 here is CASSIVAGIGTGELFF. As DNA, the CDR3 is TGTGCCAGTAGTATAGTGGCGGGAATCGGCACCGGGGAGCTGTTTTTT.

V gene TRBV28 combines with J gene TRBJ2-2; 8 bases fit TRBD1. V trimming: 5 bases; J trimming: 6 bases; junction bases outside the gene matches: 8. The CDR3 has 15 amino acids. From germline, CDR1 is MDHEN and CDR2 SYDVKM. CDR3 sequence: CASSQGAWVPGELFF. The CDR3, as DNA: TGTGCCAGCAGTCAGGGGGCGTGGGTACCCGGGGAGCTGTTTTTT. Drawing the rest from reference TRBV28 and TRBJ2-2, the complete variable domain is DVKVTQSSRYLVKRTGEKVFLECVQDMDHENMFWYRQDPGLGLRLIYFSYDVKMKEKGDIPEGYSVSREKKERFSLILESASTNQTSMYLCASSQGAWVPGELFFGEGSRLTVL.

The chain is built from TRBV28 and TRBJ1-4; D remains ambiguous. V lost 6 bases to trimming and J lost 8 bases, with 10 bases between them. Germline V gene lookup returns CDR1 MDHEN and CDR2 SYDVKM. This CDR3 comprises 12 residues. The CDR3 here is CASSTGVEKLFF. The CDR3 DNA reads TGTGCCAGCAGCACCGGGGTCGAAAAACTGTTTTTT.

V usage is TRBV18 and J usage is TRBJ1-1, with D possibly matching TRBD1 (5 bases). With 5 bases removed from V and 4 bases from J, the gap between germline ends came to 23 bases. The CDR3 consists of 17 residues. Germline V gives CDR1 KGHSH, CDR2 LQKENI. The CDR3 DNA reads TGTGCCAGCTCAACCTTACCGTTGGCAGGGCGGGGCACTGAAGCTTTCTTT. The encoded protein is CASSTLPLAGRGTEAFF.

The CDR3, as DNA: TGTGCCAGCAGTTTTAAACCGGGACATAACTCCTACGAGCAGTACTTC. Translating it yields CASSFKPGHNSYEQYF. The chain combines TRBV27 with TRBJ2-7, with D maybe TRBD1 (6 bases). CDR3 length: 16 amino acids. Trimming removed 3 bases from V and 0 bases from J, with 15 bases in between. Germline CDR1 reads MNHEY; CDR2 reads SMNVEV (reference sequence).

As regards this clone: A much larger clone sits a single nucleotide away, making a read error possible. Other DNA sequences from this sample encode an identical CDR3 as well. The genes are TRBV2 and TRBJ2-7, with TRBD1 identical over 7 bases. This CDR3 is 13 amino acids long. Looked up from germline, CDR1 is SNHLY and CDR2 is FYNNEI. J lost 0 bases, V lost 4 bases, and 0 bases had no gene match. As DNA, the CDR3 is TGTGCCAGCAGTGGGGACAGCTCCTACGAGCAGTACTTC. Its translation: CASSGDSSYEQYF. Combining the CDR3 with reference TRBV2 and TRBJ2-7 gives the whole variable domain EPEVTQTPSHQVTQMGQEVILRCVPISNHLYFYWYRQILGQKVEFLVSFYNNEISEKSEIFDDQFSVERPDGSNFTLKIRSTKLEDSAMYFCASSGDSSYEQYFGPGTRLTVT.

This clone came up a few times. This chain connects TRBV5-1 to TRBJ2-3, with a possible D match to TRBD2 (5 bases). Between the trimmed V and J ends, which lost 0 bases and 7 bases, there was a span of 21 bases. The length of the CDR3 is 17 residues. The V gene's germline CDR1 is SGHRS and CDR2 YFSETQ. CDR3 region: CASSLGGSLRGRNTQYF. CDR3 sequence (DNA): TGCGCCAGCAGCTTGGGGGGATCCTTAAGAGGGCGCAATACGCAGTATTTT.

This clone has more than one count but fewer than ten. The chain joins TRBV28 to TRBJ2-1; 9 positions match TRBD1. Germline-derived CDR1 and CDR2 are MDHEN and SYDVKM. Unmatched junction bases numbered 10, after V lost 5 bases and J lost 14 bases. This CDR3 contains 13 residues. The CDR3 protein is CASSTYERDREFF. The CDR3 nucleotides are TGTGCCAGCAGTACTTATGAGAGGGACAGGGAGTTCTTC.

This sequence joins TRBV30 and TRBJ1-4; no reliable D call. Germline CDR1 is GTSNPN and CDR2 is SVGIG (reference sequence). CDR3 size: 13 residues. Trimming took off 8 bases at V and 4 bases at J, with 14 bases between the two ends. In DNA, the CDR3 is TGTGCCACGAGTCCGGGGAATAATGAAAAACTGTTTTTT. It codes for CATSPGNNEKLFF.

With respect to this clone: A far larger clone is only one base removed, so a read error is likely. Different DNA sequences within this sample yield the same CDR3. The chain links TRBV2 to TRBJ2-7; unclear D gene. In germline, CDR1 is SNHLY, CDR2 FYNNEI. Trimming cost V 6 bases and J 0 bases, with 6 bases left between them. The CDR3 loop spans 12 amino acids. The CDR3 coding sequence is TGTGCCAGCAGCTTCAGCTCCTACGAGCAGTACTTC. This encodes CASSFSSYEQYF.

The chain joins TRBV5-4 to TRBJ1-1, with unresolved D. The CDR3 consists of 12 residues. Germline V lookup: CDR1 SGHNT, CDR2 YYREEE (reference sequence). V was shortened by 4 bases and J by 2 bases, with 6 bases between the two germline ends. CDR3: CASSRQNTEAFF. In nucleotides, the CDR3 is TGTGCCAGCAGCAGACAAAACACTGAAGCTTTCTTT. Combining the CDR3 with reference TRBV5-4 and TRBJ1-1 gives the whole variable domain ETGVTQSPTHLIKTRGQQVTLRCSSQSGHNTVSWYQQALGQGPQFIFQYYREEENGRGNFPPRFSGLQFPNYSSELNVNALELDDSALYLCASSRQNTEAFFGQGTRLTVV.

About this clone: This could be a read error, since a much larger clone is one nucleotide away. Other DNA variants within this sample encode the same CDR3. This chain connects TRBV15 to TRBJ1-5; D is unresolved. Germline loops: CDR1 LNHNV, CDR2 YYDKDF (reference sequence). CDR3 length equals 13 residues. Trimming took off 0 bases at V and 3 bases at J, with 3 bases between the two ends. CDR3 sequence reads: CATSRDYNQPQHF. The DNA for the CDR3 is TGTGCCACCAGCAGAGATTACAATCAGCCCCAGCATTTT.

Worth noting for this clone: Additional DNA sequences in this sample encode the identical CDR3. This chain uses TRBV2 with TRBJ2-3; TRBD2 agrees at 10 bases. The germline CDR1 and CDR2 sequences are SNHLY and FYNNEI. The ends lost 6 bases at V and 4 bases at J; junction bases unmatched: 4. This CDR3 has 14 residues. The CDR3 coding sequence is TGTGCCAGCAGGCCCGGGACTAGCGCAGATACGCAGTATTTT. This sequence encodes CASRPGTSADTQYF.

The chain uses TRBV28 and TRBJ1-2; a weak D match, TRBD1 (5 bases). The CDR3 extends over 14 amino acids. Germline CDR1 and CDR2: MDHEN and SYDVKM. V lost 7 bases and J 5 bases, leaving 17 bases between the germline ends. This CDR3 is CASIRPGTEYGYTF. The DNA of the CDR3 is TGTGCCAGCATAAGACCCGGGACGGAATATGGCTACACCTTC.

The chain carries TRBV6-1 and TRBJ1-3; maybe TRBD1 (6 bases). The CDR3 extends over 14 amino acids. The germline V and J ends were trimmed by 2 bases and 4 bases, with 9 bases remaining between them. In germline, CDR1 is MNHNS, CDR2 SASEGT. CDR3 nucleotide sequence: TGTGCCAGCAGTGAAAGGGGGGAGGGAAACACCATATATTTT. Translated: CASSERGEGNTIYF.

This clone occurred once. The rearrangement links TRBV9 to TRBJ2-3, with 8 bases identical to TRBD1. J was trimmed by 4 bases and V by 3 bases; bases with no gene match: 16. This CDR3 comprises 18 residues. Germline CDR1 and CDR2: SGDLS and YYNGEE. The DNA of the CDR3 is TGTGCCAGCAGCGCCCCGAGCGGGCAGGGGGCCTTCTCAGATACGCAGTATTTT. Translation gives CASSAPSGQGAFSDTQYF.

Concerning this clone: Other DNA sequences of this sample code for an identical CDR3. The chain has TRBV5-1 and TRBJ1-3, with 9 bases identical to TRBD1. There are 15 residues in the CDR3. The trim removed 5 bases at V and 4 bases at J, leaving 7 bases unmatched. Looked up from germline, CDR1 is SGHRS and CDR2 is YFSETQ. CDR3 in DNA: TGCGCCAGCAGTCCCGACAGGGGGACGGGAAACACCATATATTTT. Its translation is CASSPDRGTGNTIYF.

In this sample, this clone turned up once. The chain uses TRBV27 and TRBJ2-1; possibly TRBD1 or TRBD2 for D (5 bases each). V was clipped by 6 bases and J by 0 bases, with 30 bases between them. The CDR3 loop spans 21 amino acids. CDR1 MNHEY and CDR2 SMNVEV come from the germline V gene (reference sequence). As DNA, the CDR3 is TGTGCCAGCAGCAAGTTTCTTCCTGAGGACGGGGCGGGCAGCTCCTACAATGAGCAGTTCTTC. Protein: CASSKFLPEDGAGSSYNEQFF.

This clone was detected a few times. CDR3 amino acids: CASSLLWTGELFF. CDR3 sequence (DNA): TGTGCCAGCAGCTTGCTTTGGACCGGGGAGCTGTTTTTT. V gene TRBV5-5 combines with J gene TRBJ2-2; D remains ambiguous. Germline V gives CDR1 SGHKS, CDR2 YYEKEE (reference sequence). V was trimmed by 1 base and J by 5 bases, leaving 6 bases between them. The CDR3 sequence is 13 residues long.

The chain links TRBV5-1 to TRBJ2-5; D may be TRBD2 (5 bases). This CDR3 contains 13 residues. Germline V gene sequence: CDR1 SGHRS, CDR2 YFSETQ. V was pared by 2 bases and J by 5 bases, with 10 bases between. The CDR3 nucleotides are TGCGCCAGCAGCTTAGCTAGCCTGGAGACCCAGTACTTC. It is translated as CASSLASLETQYF. Full variable domain (remainder filled in from reference TRBV5-1 and TRBJ2-5): KAGVTQTPRYLIKTRGQQVTLSCSPISGHRSVSWYQQTPGQGLQFLFEYFSETQRNKGNFPGRFSGRQFSNSRSEMNVSTLELGDSALYLCASSLASLETQYFGPGTRLLVL.